This T cell receptor (beta chain) was retrieved from a study of tumor-infiltrating lymphocytes in primary liver carcinoma. Across the study: The patients, men and women alike, were aged 30 to 69 years. Spanning 4.2 to 10 cm, the tumors were T1-T3 N0M0.

Trimming removed 0 bases from V and 0 bases from J, with 7 bases in between. Germline V gene data show CDR1 as SGHRS and CDR2 as YFSETQ. This CDR3 contains 15 residues. Unsorted whole blood supplied the RNA, and germline DNA was extracted too. Study results and caveats: For tumor-adjacent and tumor-blood pairs, overlap was less than that seen for tumor region pairs. A significantly higher top-250-clone fraction was found in tumors than in blood (p = 0.039).

A primer matching the constant region was used to make TCR beta cDNA from approximately 0.45 ug of total RNA. Slightly modified ARM-PCR with three nested multiplex PCR rounds yielded TCR beta libraries. The first two PCR rounds used TRBV1-TRBV30 primers with a Cbeta primer, 9 to 11 cycles each. TCRdb reprocessed the multiplex PCR reads with MiXCR, giving one entry per CDR3 protein. The data show 300,000 to 350,000 distinct CDR3 sequences, 65% seen once. To note about this clonotype: Its specificity is not known.

The TCR was taken from a man aged 35 to 55 with primary liver carcinoma and hepatitis B virus infection. J is TRBJ2-1 and V is TRBV5-1; D is uncertain. Sequencing was carried out using peripheral blood. CDR3 nucleotide sequence: TGCGCCAGCAGCTTGGCCTTGAGCTCCTACAATGAGCAGTTCTTC. Amino acids: CASSLALSSYNEQFF.